A single sample is the source of the 20 T cell receptor beta chains below, sequenced in a study of T cell responses to AZD1222 COVID-19 vaccine. TCRdb's table, derived via immunoSEQ multiplex PCR, lists solely in-frame clones and lacks some. The profile shows around 88,000 clones, approximately 86% of them singletons. The source material was peripheral blood, sampled on day 0 of MenACWY control vaccination. The receptor source for this set is an adult in good health.

This clone was seen just once. DNA of the CDR3: TGTGCCAGCAGCTTGCCGACAGGGGTCCTTGGCTACACCTTC. Its protein product is CASSLPTGVLGYTF. The chain joins TRBV5-4 to TRBJ1-2; 8 nucleotides line up with TRBD1. The V gene's germline CDR1 is SGHNT and CDR2 YYREEE (reference sequence). This CDR3 region has 14 residues. Trimming cost V 1 base and J 7 bases; bases outside gene matches: 6.

This chain uses TRBV12-3 or TRBV12-4 with TRBJ1-2; D remains ambiguous. The CDR3 extends over 11 amino acids. The germline V and J ends were trimmed by 7 bases and 10 bases, with 13 bases remaining between them. The DNA of the CDR3 is TGTGCCAGCATCACCGGACGAACCTACACCTTC. It codes for CASITGRTYTF.

The J gene is TRBJ2-2, the V gene TRBV5-1, with 7 bases matching TRBD2. The CDR3 loop spans 14 amino acids. Germline V lookup: CDR1 SGHRS, CDR2 YFSETQ. V lost 3 bases to trimming and J lost 6 bases; unmatched junction nucleotides: 5. Here the CDR3 reads CASSWTSSSGELFF. The CDR3 region has the DNA TGCGCCAGCAGCTGGACTAGTAGTTCCGGGGAGCTGTTTTTT.

The V gene is TRBV6-7, the J gene TRBJ2-1; D gene unclear. TRBV6-7 is designated an ORF whose function remains uncertain. The CDR3 contains 13 residues. Trimming pared 4 bases from V and 5 bases from J, leaving 9 bases between. As DNA, the CDR3 is TGTGCCAGCAGTTTATCAAGCCACAATGAGCAGTTCTTC. Translation gives CASSLSSHNEQFF.

This clone has ten or more counts. The genes are TRBV2 and TRBJ2-3; D is unresolved. The germline gives CDR1 SNHLY, CDR2 FYNNEI. The CDR3 length is 13 residues. Trimming pared 7 bases from V and 2 bases from J, leaving 10 bases between. The CDR3 here is CASMPPFTDTQYF. CDR3 in DNA: TGTGCCAGCATGCCCCCCTTCACAGATACGCAGTATTTT.

The rearrangement links TRBV18 to TRBJ1-4; the D gene is possibly TRBD1 (5 bases). Deletions cut 4 bases from V and 6 bases from J, with 15 bases between. The CDR3 contains 15 residues. Germline V gene data show CDR1 as KGHSH and CDR2 as LQKENI. CDR3 region: CASSQGIGEDEKLFF. Here the CDR3 DNA reads TGTGCCAGCTCACAGGGGATTGGAGAAGATGAAAAACTGTTTTTT.

The chain couples TRBV3-1 (or the pseudogene TRBV3-2) to TRBJ1-2; maybe TRBD1 (5 bases). Germline-derived CDR1 and CDR2 are LGHDT and YNNKEL (reference sequence). The CDR3 runs to 15 residues. Trimming left V 0 bases short and J 1 base short, with 9 bases between. CDR3 bases: TGTGCCAGCAGCCAAGACCTACAGGTTAACTATGGCTACACCTTC. Translating it yields CASSQDLQVNYGYTF.

The gene calls are TRBV28 and TRBJ1-5; perhaps TRBD1 as D (6 bases). Trimming shortened V by 6 bases and J by 5 bases, and 17 bases separated the two germline ends. The germline V gene encodes CDR1 MDHEN and CDR2 SYDVKM. The CDR3 totals 15 residues. This CDR3 reads CASSSTGLGHQPQHF. CDR3 DNA: TGTGCCAGCAGCTCTACAGGGCTGGGGCATCAGCCCCAGCATTTT.

The rearrangement links TRBV19 to TRBJ1-2; 7 bases are a match to TRBD1. The V segment lost 4 bases and the J segment 3 bases; nucleotides outside the gene matches: 2. The V gene's germline CDR1 is LNHDA and CDR2 SQIVND (reference sequence). The CDR3 sequence is 13 residues long. In DNA form, the CDR3 reads TGTGCCAGTAGTAAGGGACAGTACTATGGCTACACCTTC. Translating it yields CASSKGQYYGYTF.

J is TRBJ2-7 and V is TRBV27; no clear D gene. V was clipped by 6 bases and J by 5 bases, with 14 bases between them. Germline CDR1 and CDR2: MNHEY and SMNVEV (reference sequence). This CDR3 spans 13 amino acids. CDR3 coding DNA: TGTGCCAGCAGCCGACAAAACCTTAACGAGCAGTACTTC. The encoded protein is CASSRQNLNEQYF.

The chain recombines TRBV7-2 with TRBJ2-5; D uncertain. The CDR3 is made up of 11 amino acids. Germline V gene sequence: CDR1 SGHTA, CDR2 FQGNSA. The V end was cut by 2 bases, the J end by 4 bases, with 2 bases between. The CDR3, as DNA: TGTGCCAGCAGCTTACTAGAGACCCAGTACTTC. Translating it yields CASSLLETQYF.

The V call is TRBV7-4, the J call TRBJ1-5; a weak D match, TRBD1 (5 bases). The V gene lost 4 bases and the J gene lost 5 bases, with 15 bases spanning the gap. Germline-derived CDR1 and CDR2 are SGHVT and SQSDAQ. The CDR3 is made up of 15 amino acids. The chain's CDR3 is CASSYPAGLHQPQHF. The CDR3 DNA reads TGTGCCAGCAGCTACCCCGCGGGGCTTCATCAGCCCCAGCATTTT.

This chain uses TRBV6-5 with TRBJ1-1; 7 bases line up with TRBD1. Unmatched junction bases numbered 7, after V lost 6 bases and J lost 3 bases. Germline CDR1 and CDR2: MNHEY and SVGAGI. This CDR3 has 14 amino acids. The CDR3 is CASRATGDYTEAFF. In nucleotides, the CDR3 is TGTGCCAGCAGGGCCACAGGGGATTACACTGAAGCTTTCTTT.

The chain joins TRBV14 to TRBJ1-1, with TRBD1 matching 9 bases. Looked up from germline, CDR1 is SGHDN and CDR2 is FVKESK. The CDR3 contains 13 residues. V shed 4 bases and J 3 bases; nucleotides not matched to a gene: 0. Here the CDR3 reads CASSRDRDTEAFF. The CDR3 nucleotides read TGTGCCAGCAGCCGGGACAGGGACACTGAAGCTTTCTTT. The full variable domain, in which reference TRBV14 and TRBJ1-1 provide the parts outside the CDR3, is EAGVTQFPSHSVIEKGQTVTLRCDPISGHDNLYWYRRVMGKEIKFLLHFVKESKQDESGMPNNRFLAERTGGTYSTLKVQPAELEDSGVYFCASSRDRDTEAFFGQGTRLTVV.

This chain joins TRBV19 and TRBJ1-2; 8 positions agree with TRBD1. V was pared by 5 bases and J by 6 bases, with 11 bases of the junction left unmatched. Germline CDR1 reads LNHDA; CDR2 reads SQIVND (reference sequence). The length of the CDR3 is 15 residues. The DNA of the CDR3 is TGTGCCAGTAGTTTCTCGACAGGGGAAGGTGATGGCTACACCTTC. This sequence encodes CASSFSTGEGDGYTF.

This clone was detected only once. The gene calls are TRBV9 and TRBJ1-4, with D possibly TRBD1 on 6 matching bases. This CDR3 is 17 amino acids long. Germline V gene sequence: CDR1 SGDLS, CDR2 YYNGEE. V lost 3 bases, J lost 8 bases, and 23 bases lay in between. The CDR3 spells CASSAGVTGPKGEKLFF. The CDR3 DNA follows: TGTGCCAGCAGCGCGGGGGTGACAGGACCCAAGGGCGAAAAACTGTTTTTT.

CDR3 coding DNA: TGCAGCGTTAATCAACTGTCGGGGCGCACTGAAGCTTTCTTT. Its translation is CSVNQLSGRTEAFF. The chain recombines TRBV29-1 with TRBJ1-1, with D perhaps TRBD1 (5 bases). The CDR3 has 14 amino acids. The V end lost 5 bases, the J end lost 4 bases, and 17 bases lay between the germline ends. Germline CDR1 SQVTM, CDR2 ANQGSEA.

J is TRBJ2-5 and V is TRBV4-2, with 8 bases that match TRBD2. This CDR3 comprises 14 residues. Germline CDR1 LGHNA, CDR2 YNFKEQ. Trimming at V came to 3 bases and at J to 3 bases, leaving 3 bases not matched to a gene. CDR3 amino acids: CASSQSGGEETQYF. The CDR3 nucleotides read TGTGCCAGCAGCCAGTCGGGAGGGGAAGAGACCCAGTACTTC.

The chain is built from TRBV7-2 and TRBJ2-7; D may be TRBD1 or TRBD2 (5 bases each). V was pared by 0 bases and J by 0 bases, with 9 bases between. Germline CDR1 is SGHTA and CDR2 is FQGNSA. CDR3 length: 15 amino acids. The CDR3 DNA is TGTGCCAGCAGCTTAGCCTGGGACGGCTCCTACGAGCAGTACTTC. It codes for CASSLAWDGSYEQYF. The variable domain in full, completed from reference TRBV7-2 and TRBJ2-7, reads GAGVSQSPSNKVTEKGKDVELRCDPISGHTALYWYRQSLGQGLEFLIYFQGNSAPDKSGLPSDRFSAERTGGSVSTLTIQRTQQEDSAVYLCASSLAWDGSYEQYFGPGTRLTVT.

V is TRBV7-9 and J is TRBJ2-2, with a weak D call TRBD2 (5 bases). Germline values: CDR1 SEHNR, CDR2 FQNEAQ (reference sequence). V lost 1 base and J 0 bases, leaving 6 bases between the germline ends. The length of the CDR3 is 15 residues. The CDR3 protein is CASSLGSANTGELFF. CDR3 sequence (DNA): TGTGCCAGCAGCTTAGGTAGCGCGAACACCGGGGAGCTGTTTTTT. Full variable domain (missing parts from reference TRBV7-9 and TRBJ2-2): DTGVSQNPRHKITKRGQNVTFRCDPISEHNRLYWYRQTLGQGPEFLTYFQNEAQLEKSRLLSDRFSAERPKGSFSTLEIQRTEQGDSAMYLCASSLGSANTGELFFGEGSRLTVL.